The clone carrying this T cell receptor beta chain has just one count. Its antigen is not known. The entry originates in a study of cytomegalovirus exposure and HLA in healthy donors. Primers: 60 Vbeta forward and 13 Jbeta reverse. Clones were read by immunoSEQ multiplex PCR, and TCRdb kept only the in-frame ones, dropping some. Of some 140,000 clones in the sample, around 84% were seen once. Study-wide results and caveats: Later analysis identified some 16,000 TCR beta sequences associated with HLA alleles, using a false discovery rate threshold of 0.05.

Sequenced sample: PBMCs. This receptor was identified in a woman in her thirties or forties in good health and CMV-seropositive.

The CDR3 nucleotides read TGTGCCAGCACCACCAGCGGACGCTCCTACAATGAGCAGTTCTTC. Translation gives CASTTSGRSYNEQFF. V is TRBV28 and J is TRBJ2-1; the D gene is possibly TRBD2 (5 bases). CDR3 size: 15 residues. CDR1 is MDHEN and CDR2 is SYDVKM in the germline V gene. V dropped 7 bases and J dropped 0 bases, with 13 bases sitting between them.